Shown below are 15 T cell receptor beta chains from a single sample sequenced in a study of blood T cell repertoires in COVID-19. Produced via immunoSEQ multiplex PCR; TCRdb's table is partial and in-frame only. The table has fewer than 250,000 clones, 70% to 80% seen once. Sequenced sample: peripheral blood. The receptors shown here come from a woman in her 50s with acute or convalescent COVID-19.

The chain is built from TRBV7-2 and TRBJ2-1, with D perhaps TRBD2 (7 bases). The CDR3 loop spans 14 amino acids. Germline V CDR1 and CDR2: SGHTA, FQGNSA. V shed 6 bases and J shed 7 bases, with 16 bases lying between them. In nucleotides, the CDR3 is TGTGCCAGCAGTTGGGGGGGCTCAAGGAATGAGCAGTTCTTC. This sequence encodes CASSWGGSRNEQFF.

This chain connects TRBV20-1 to TRBJ1-2; 7 nucleotides agree with TRBD1. The CDR3 is 15 amino acids. The V gene's germline CDR1 is DFQATT and CDR2 SNEGSKA (reference sequence). J was trimmed by 2 bases and V by 3 bases; bases with no gene match: 9. The DNA for the CDR3 is TGCAGTGCTAGTGCCCCACAGGGGAGGAACTATGGCTACACCTTC. This encodes CSASAPQGRNYGYTF.

The V and J genes are TRBV3-1 (or the pseudogene TRBV3-2) and TRBJ2-5; TRBD2 agrees at 11 bases. The trim removed 4 bases at V and 1 base at J, leaving 8 bases unmatched. This CDR3 has 17 amino acids. Germline V gives CDR1 LGHDT, CDR2 YNNKEL (reference sequence). CDR3 amino acids: CASSLKLLAGAQETQYF. The CDR3 coding sequence is TGTGCCAGCAGCCTCAAATTACTAGCGGGAGCCCAAGAGACCCAGTACTTC.

The V gene is TRBV5-1, the J gene TRBJ2-7, with a possible D match to TRBD2 (6 bases). This CDR3 has 14 amino acids. V was pared by 0 bases and J by 4 bases, with 11 bases between. In germline, CDR1 is SGHRS, CDR2 YFSETQ. The CDR3 bases are TGCGCCAGCAGCTTGGAACTAGCTGTTTACGAGCAGTACTTC. Protein product: CASSLELAVYEQYF.

The chain is built from TRBV7-2 and TRBJ1-2; 7 bases match TRBD1. The junction had 8 bases not matched to a gene; V was cut back by 4 bases and J by 3 bases. Looked up from germline, CDR1 is SGHTA and CDR2 is FQGNSA. This CDR3 region has 15 residues. The CDR3 nucleotides read TGTGCCAGCAGCTCCCGGGACAGTGGTTACTATGGCTACACCTTC. It translates to CASSSRDSGYYGYTF.

The chain has TRBV9 and TRBJ2-7, with 9 nucleotides matching TRBD2. The CDR3 runs 17 residues. Germline loops: CDR1 SGDLS, CDR2 YYNGEE. V gave up 3 bases and J gave up 5 bases; unmatched junction bases: 15. DNA for the CDR3: TGTGCCAGCAGCGGCGGGAGGGGGGATCCCTTGGATGACGAGCAGTACTTC. This codes for CASSGGRGDPLDDEQYF.

This clone was seen once. V usage is TRBV5-5 and J usage is TRBJ1-1; TRBD1 matches at 9 bases. The CDR3 is 18 amino acids. Germline assignment: CDR1 SGHKS and CDR2 YYEKEE (reference sequence). V lost 0 bases, J lost 3 bases, and 12 bases stayed unmatched. CDR3 DNA: TGTGCCAGCAGCTTGGCCCTCCTGGACAGGGGAAAAGACACTGAAGCTTTCTTT. This translates into CASSLALLDRGKDTEAFF.

The CDR3 here is CASSSKTGGNNYGYTF. The DNA of the CDR3 is TGCGCCAGCAGTTCCAAGACAGGGGGAAATAACTATGGCTACACCTTC. The V and J genes are TRBV10-2 and TRBJ1-2; 9 nucleotides line up with TRBD1. CDR1 is WSHSY and CDR2 is SAAADI in the germline V gene. CDR3 length: 16 residues. With 5 bases clipped from V and 1 base from J, the junction kept 8 bases outside the gene matches.

J is TRBJ2-1 and V is TRBV11-3, with 7 nucleotides matching TRBD2. V shed 3 bases and J 5 bases; nucleotides not matched to a gene: 1. There are 13 residues in the CDR3. CDR1 is SGHNT, CDR2 YENEEA, per germline. DNA for the CDR3: TGTGCCAGCAGCTTCGGGAGGAACAATGAGCAGTTCTTC. As protein: CASSFGRNNEQFF.

V and J are TRBV6-5 and TRBJ1-2; TRBD1 matches at 9 bases. Germline CDR1 and CDR2: MNHEY and SVGAGI. Unmatched junction bases numbered 7, after V lost 6 bases and J lost 5 bases. The CDR3 totals 14 residues. The CDR3 loop is CASRPTGGAYGYTF. In DNA, the CDR3 is TGTGCCAGCAGGCCGACAGGGGGAGCGTATGGCTACACCTTC.

This clone was seen only a few times. The chain uses TRBV7-2 and TRBJ2-1; possible D gene TRBD1, 6 bases. Trimming took 1 base from V and 6 from J, leaving 7 bases between them. The CDR3 extends over 13 amino acids. The V gene's germline CDR1 is SGHTA and CDR2 FQGNSA. The CDR3 DNA reads TGTGCCAGCAGCTTAGACAGGGTCAATGAGCAGTTCTTC. Translating it yields CASSLDRVNEQFF.

This sequence joins TRBV28 and TRBJ2-7; weak D call: TRBD2 (5 bases). V lost 7 bases and J 5 bases, leaving 18 bases between the germline ends. The CDR3 loop spans 14 amino acids. Germline CDR1 MDHEN, CDR2 SYDVKM. CDR3 sequence (DNA): TGTGCCAGCACTCCGGGATCACGCCTCCACGAGCAGTACTTC. Translating it yields CASTPGSRLHEQYF.

The chain carries TRBV7-2 and TRBJ2-7; D might be TRBD1 (6 bases). Germline-derived CDR1 and CDR2 are SGHTA and FQGNSA. There are 15 residues in the CDR3. Trimming removed 4 bases at V and 3 bases at J, with 16 bases between. CDR3: CASSSLDRHLYEQYF. The CDR3 coding sequence is TGTGCCAGCAGCTCACTCGACAGGCACCTCTACGAGCAGTACTTC. Based on the CDR3 plus reference TRBV7-2 and TRBJ2-7, the full variable domain is GAGVSQSPSNKVTEKGKDVELRCDPISGHTALYWYRQSLGQGLEFLIYFQGNSAPDKSGLPSDRFSAERTGGSVSTLTIQRTQQEDSAVYLCASSSLDRHLYEQYFGPGTRLTVT.

This clone turned up a few times. The chain employs TRBV28 and TRBJ2-7; D gene uncertain. This CDR3 is 11 amino acids long. Germline CDR1 reads MDHEN; CDR2 reads SYDVKM. V lost 4 bases and J lost 6, with 7 bases in between. The CDR3 here is CASSSLPEQYF. The CDR3 nucleotides read TGTGCCAGCAGTTCTCTCCCCGAGCAGTACTTC. The full variable domain, completed using reference TRBV28 and TRBJ2-7, is DVKVTQSSRYLVKRTGEKVFLECVQDMDHENMFWYRQDPGLGLRLIYFSYDVKMKEKGDIPEGYSVSREKKERFSLILESASTNQTSMYLCASSSLPEQYFGPGTRLTVT.

The chain is built from TRBV19 and TRBJ2-4, with 9 bases aligning to TRBD1. V gave up 5 bases and J gave up 3 bases; unmatched junction bases: 8. This CDR3 is 16 amino acids long. The germline CDR1 and CDR2 sequences are LNHDA and SQIVND (reference sequence). The CDR3 nucleotides are TGTGCCAGTAGTGCCGGGACAGGGCAGGGCAAAAACATTCAGTACTTC. This gives the protein CASSAGTGQGKNIQYF.